This TCR beta chain is from a study of neurological immune-mediated disorders. The cDNA was generated by 5'RACE with 10-nucleotide random UMIs. Every sequencing run returned over 200 million TCR-beta sequences, which were derived from 15-18 subjects. TCRdb passed the 5' RACE reads through MiXCR, listing each CDR3 protein once. The sample contains approximately 50,000 distinct CDR3 sequences, 10% of which appear only once. In germline, CDR1 is DFQATT, CDR2 SNEGSKA (reference sequence). Trimming removed 5 bases at V and 0 bases at J, with 10 bases between. CDR3 size: 13 residues. Unsorted libraries came from 2 million PBMCs stored at -80 °C.

The receptor was isolated from a man between 65 and 85 years old with HTLV-1-associated myelopathy (HAM/TSP). The specimen was PBMCs. The rearrangement uses TRBV20-1 and TRBJ1-1; no reliable D call. This CDR3 reads CSARTGMNTEAFF. Written as DNA, the CDR3 is TGCAGTGCTCGGACCGGAATGAACACTGAAGCTTTCTTT.